The clone carrying this TCR beta chain was observed at least ten times. Its specificity is unknown. Both iRepertoire HTBI primers and Arm-PCR of CDR3 regions were used to build the TCR beta libraries. From the multiplex PCR reads, TCRdb called clonotypes with MiXCR, one entry per CDR3 protein. Of around 460,000 distinct CDR3 sequences in the sample, roughly 22% are singletons; the top ten hold over 10%. The sample belongs to a study of regulatory T cells in long-lasting Graves disease. The study, taken as a whole, reports: Only peripheral blood was studied, not thyroid tissue.

This sample's time point: persistent/refractory GD, antithyroid drugs over 5 years with positive TRAb. Extracted RNA from PBMCs served as the source of the TCR library. V lost 0 bases, J lost 0 bases, and 5 bases stayed unmatched. The CDR3 is 16 residues long. Germline values: CDR1 SGHDT, CDR2 YYEEEE. The rearrangement joins TRBV5-6 to TRBJ2-5, with 7 bases fitting TRBD1. The specimen comprised peripheral blood mononuclear cells (PBMCs), sampled when the disease was refractory, from a patient treated with antithyroid drugs. The TCR was taken from a female donor with Graves disease. DNA of the CDR3: TGTGCCAGCAGCTTGGAAGCGACAGGGAACCAAGAGACCCAGTACTTC. This codes for CASSLEATGNQETQYF. The full variable domain, with the rest looked up from reference TRBV5-6 and TRBJ2-5, is DAGVTQSPTHLIKTRGQQVTLRCSPKSGHDTVSWYQQALGQGPQFIFQYYEEEERQRGNFPDRFSGHQFPNYSSELNVNALLLGDSALYLCASSLEATGNQETQYFGPGTRLLVL.